The table lists the clone carrying this TCR beta chain with a count of one. What it binds is not known. This CDR3 region has 13 residues. The germline V gene has CDR1 SGHNT and CDR2 YYREEE (reference sequence). V dropped 2 bases and J dropped 7 bases, with 12 bases sitting between them. This entry belongs to a study of graft-versus-host responses after intestinal transplantation. Background on the study: Among the recipients, all got anti-thymocyte globulin induction and then tacrolimus and steroids for approximately 3 years. Study conclusions and caveats: Some patients had graft-donor T cell macrochimerism. In their allografts, the ratios of graft-versus-host to host-versus-graft T cell clones were high.

Assay: immunoSEQ multiplex PCR; the TCRdb copy retains only in-frame clones and omits some. The table includes 80,000 to 95,000 clones, approximately 90% detected once. The chain is built from TRBV5-4 and TRBJ1-1; no firm D call. The origin of this receptor is a human donor who received an intestinal transplant. This specimen was unstimulated CD8+ T cells sorted from spleen or lymph node cells, taken before intestinal transplant. The CDR3 bases are TGTGCCAGCAGCTTAGGAGGGTGGAATGAAGCTTTCTTT. It encodes CASSLGGWNEAFF.